This T cell receptor (beta chain) was documented in a study of blood T cells in healthy people across ages. The authors ran a second PCR of about 7 to 11 cycles using a sample-barcoded 5' primer and a J-beta primer mix. Via MiXCR, TCRdb re-called the 5' RACE reads, giving one row per CDR3 protein. The repertoire holds 1.5 million to 2 million distinct CDR3 sequences, with just under 50% as singletons. As to this clonotype: What it binds is unknown.

Study-wide results and limits: The lack of PBMC sorting stopped any conclusive naive versus antigen-experienced comparison.

Total RNA was isolated from each sample in quantities of at least 6 micrograms. Sequencing input: blood. This TCR came from a woman aged 40-49 years in good health.

CDR3 nucleotide sequence: TGCGCCAGCAGCCCACAGGACCCGAGTGAAGGGAATCATGGCTACACCTTC. Residues: CASSPQDPSEGNHGYTF. This chain uses TRBV5-1 with TRBJ1-2; possibly TRBD1 for D (5 bases). Per germline, CDR1 SGHRS and CDR2 YFSETQ. Trimming took 4 bases from V and 6 from J, leaving 25 bases between them. There are 17 residues in the CDR3. The complete variable domain, with remaining parts taken from reference TRBV5-1 and TRBJ1-2, reads KAGVTQTPRYLIKTRGQQVTLSCSPISGHRSVSWYQQTPGQGLQFLFEYFSETQRNKGNFPGRFSGRQFSNSRSEMNVSTLELGDSALYLCASSPQDPSEGNHGYTFGSGTRLTVV.